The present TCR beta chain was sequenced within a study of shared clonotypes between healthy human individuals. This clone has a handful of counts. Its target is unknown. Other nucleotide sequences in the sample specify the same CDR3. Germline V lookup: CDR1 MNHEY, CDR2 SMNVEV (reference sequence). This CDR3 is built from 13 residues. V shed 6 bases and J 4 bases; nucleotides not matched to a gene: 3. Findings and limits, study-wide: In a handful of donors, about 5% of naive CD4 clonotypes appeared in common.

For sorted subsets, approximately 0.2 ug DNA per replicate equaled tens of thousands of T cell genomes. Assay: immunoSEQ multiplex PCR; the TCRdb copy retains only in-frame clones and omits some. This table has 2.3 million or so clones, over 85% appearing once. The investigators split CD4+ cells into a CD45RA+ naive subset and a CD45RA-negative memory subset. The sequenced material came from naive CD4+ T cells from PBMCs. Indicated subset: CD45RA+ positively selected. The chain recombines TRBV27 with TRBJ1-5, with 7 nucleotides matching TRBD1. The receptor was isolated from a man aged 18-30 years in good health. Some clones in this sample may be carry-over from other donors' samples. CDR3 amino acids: CASSWDRNQPQHF. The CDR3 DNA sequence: TGTGCCAGCAGCTGGGACAGAAATCAGCCCCAGCATTTT.